These T cell receptor beta chains were read from a single sample in a study of CD8 T cells in ankylosing spondylitis. In TCRdb, the 5' RACE reads were re-called with MiXCR into one record per CDR3 protein. This table has 270,000 or so distinct CDR3 sequences, 18% appearing once. Sequenced material: blood, either unsorted or a sorted T cell fraction (not recorded which). These receptor sequences come from a male donor with ankylosing spondylitis or in good health (not recorded which). The conserved cysteine and the conserved F or W are not part of the CDR3 here. Only some rows state a clone size, as once, few, many or a class for expanded clones.

V gene: TRBV4-2
clone size: few
J gene: TRBJ2-7
CDR3 protein: ASSQNTGTGSYEQY

V gene: TRBV10-3
clone size: NA
J gene: TRBJ2-3
CDR3 protein: AISEGGLAGDEDTQY

V gene: TRBV15
clone size: NA
J gene: TRBJ2-7
CDR3 protein: ATSRADNLREQY

V gene: TRBV16
clone size: NA
J gene: TRBJ1-4
CDR3 protein: ASSQWVSTNEKLF

V gene: TRBV4-3
clone size: few
J gene: TRBJ2-2
CDR3 protein: ASSQDVGQGAGELF

V gene: TRBV11-2
clone size: few
J gene: TRBJ2-1
CDR3 protein: ASSLSAGGNEQF

V gene: TRBV6-1
clone size: few
J gene: TRBJ2-1
CDR3 protein: AASTPQSLYNEQF

V gene: TRBV5-1
clone size: NA
J gene: TRBJ2-2
CDR3 protein: ASSFFGTSWTGELF

V gene: TRBV29-1
clone size: NA
J gene: TRBJ2-1
CDR3 protein: SVEVGRGLYNEQF

V gene: TRBV28
clone size: many
J gene: TRBJ1-2
CDR3 protein: ASTDRGVGGYT

V gene: TRBV4-3
clone size: NA
J gene: TRBJ2-5
CDR3 protein: ASSQVWQGVEETQY

V gene: TRBV29-1
clone size: NA
J gene: TRBJ2-4
CDR3 protein: SAESRVEAKNIQY

V gene: TRBV4-2
clone size: NA
J gene: TRBJ2-7
CDR3 protein: ASSPNSEGSSYEQY

V gene: TRBV9
clone size: few
J gene: TRBJ2-1
CDR3 protein: ASSIRGDEQF

V gene: TRBV4-3
clone size: many
J gene: TRBJ1-1
CDR3 protein: ASSQDRLNTEAF

V gene: TRBV27
clone size: few
J gene: TRBJ2-3
CDR3 protein: ASRRGFTDTQY

V gene: TRBV20-1
clone size: many
J gene: TRBJ2-7
CDR3 protein: SALPILAYHEQY

V gene: TRBV10-3
clone size: few
J gene: TRBJ1-2
CDR3 protein: AISQDRLGTNYGYT

V gene: TRBV3-1
clone size: NA
J gene: TRBJ2-1
CDR3 protein: ASSQLPGTRIEQF

V gene: TRBV4-1
clone size: few
J gene: TRBJ2-1
CDR3 protein: ASSQEVGRAHNEQF

V gene: TRBV7-3
clone size: NA
J gene: TRBJ2-2
CDR3 protein: ASSFQGTNTGELF

V gene: TRBV2
clone size: NA
J gene: TRBJ1-2
CDR3 protein: ASSESNGYT

V gene: TRBV4-1
clone size: NA
J gene: TRBJ2-3
CDR3 protein: ASYSGSSDTQY

V gene: TRBV7-8
clone size: NA
J gene: TRBJ2-5
CDR3 protein: ASSTGAETQY

V gene: TRBV27
clone size: many
J gene: TRBJ1-1
CDR3 protein: ASSFGAGGSNTEAF

V gene: TRBV6-2/TRBV6-3
clone size: few
J gene: TRBJ1-5
CDR3 protein: ASSWTDGGQPQH

V gene: TRBV12-3/TRBV12-4
clone size: few
J gene: TRBJ2-3
CDR3 protein: ASSPRLAKYTDTQY